A selection of T cell receptor beta chains follows, all from one sample in a study of spatial heterogeneity in lung cancer. TCRdb re-called the 5' RACE reads through MiXCR, storing one row per CDR3 protein. The sample yields 75,000 to 85,000 distinct CDR3 sequences, approximately 21% seen once. The source was PBMCs, collected at surgery. The receptor set was obtained from a male donor with early-stage non-small cell lung cancer. CDR3s include the opening cysteine and the closing phenylalanine or tryptophan. D genes are given only for firm matches. A row's size may be missing; if present it is once, few, many or a size class.

v_gene: TRBV7-8; j_gene: TRBJ2-7; abundance: many; d_gene: TRBD1; CDR3nt: TGTGCCAGCAGCTGGGTTACAGGGGGTTACGAGCAGTACTTC; CDR3aa: CASSWVTGGYEQYF
v_gene: TRBV27; j_gene: TRBJ2-4; abundance: few; d_gene: -; CDR3nt: TGTGCCAGCAGTTTAGGTCGAGGGGTCCAGTACTTC; CDR3aa: CASSLGRGVQYF
v_gene: TRBV4-3; j_gene: TRBJ1-4; abundance: few; d_gene: -; CDR3nt: TGCGCCAGCAGCCAAGTTACAGGGCTGAATGAAAAACTGTTTTTT; CDR3aa: CASSQVTGLNEKLFF
v_gene: TRBV9; j_gene: TRBJ2-5; abundance: few; d_gene: TRBD2; CDR3nt: TGTGCCAGCAGCGTAGAACTAGCGGGAAGGGGAGAGACCCAGTACTTC; CDR3aa: CASSVELAGRGETQYF
v_gene: TRBV6-6; j_gene: TRBJ1-1; abundance: -; d_gene: -; CDR3nt: TGTGCCAATCGAGGGACTAAGGGGACTGAAGCTTTCTTT; CDR3aa: CANRGTKGTEAFF
v_gene: TRBV7-9; j_gene: TRBJ1-1; abundance: few; d_gene: TRBD1; CDR3nt: TGTGCCAGCAGCTTATGGCACAGGGGGGACACTGAAGCTTTCTTT; CDR3aa: CASSLWHRGDTEAFF
v_gene: TRBV28; j_gene: TRBJ1-5; abundance: few; d_gene: -; CDR3nt: TGTGCCAGCAGTCACGGGGGACCCAATCAGCCCCAGCATTTT; CDR3aa: CASSHGGPNQPQHF
v_gene: TRBV7-9; j_gene: TRBJ2-3; abundance: -; d_gene: -; CDR3nt: TGTGCCAGCAGCTCCTCCCCTCTGTCCACAGATACGCAGTATTTT; CDR3aa: CASSSSPLSTDTQYF
v_gene: TRBV27; j_gene: TRBJ2-2; abundance: -; d_gene: -; CDR3nt: TGTGCCAGCAGTTTTTTAGGGGAGCTGTTTTTT; CDR3aa: CASSFLGELFF
v_gene: TRBV5-1; j_gene: TRBJ1-2; abundance: many; d_gene: -; CDR3nt: TGCGCCAGCAGCCCCGGCCGGTCCTATGGCTACACCTTC; CDR3aa: CASSPGRSYGYTF
v_gene: TRBV3-1; j_gene: TRBJ2-6; abundance: -; d_gene: TRBD2; CDR3nt: TGTGCCAGCAGCCTTTCAGCGGGAGTACCTTCAGGGGCCAACGTCCTGACTTTC; CDR3aa: CASSLSAGVPSGANVLTF
v_gene: TRBV6-6; j_gene: TRBJ2-1; abundance: -; d_gene: TRBD2; CDR3nt: TGTGCCAGCAGTTCCACTAGCGGGAGTAGTGATGAGCAGTTCTTC; CDR3aa: CASSSTSGSSDEQFF
v_gene: TRBV9; j_gene: TRBJ2-7; abundance: many; d_gene: TRBD1; CDR3nt: TGTGCCAGCAGCGTCGATCCCGACAGGGCATCCTACGAGCAGTACTTC; CDR3aa: CASSVDPDRASYEQYF
v_gene: TRBV5-1; j_gene: TRBJ2-3; abundance: -; d_gene: TRBD2; CDR3nt: TGCGCCAGCAGCTTGGGGCTAGCGGGAAGAGATACGCAGTATTTT; CDR3aa: CASSLGLAGRDTQYF
v_gene: TRBV4-1; j_gene: TRBJ1-2; abundance: -; d_gene: -; CDR3nt: TGCGCCAGCAGCCCTAACCAGGGAGCTAACTATGGCTACACCTTC; CDR3aa: CASSPNQGANYGYTF
v_gene: TRBV5-6; j_gene: TRBJ1-4; abundance: -; d_gene: -; CDR3nt: TGTGCCAGCAGCCGAGAGGGGGCAACTAATGAAAAACTGTTTTTT; CDR3aa: CASSREGATNEKLFF
v_gene: TRBV19; j_gene: TRBJ1-2; abundance: few; d_gene: -; CDR3nt: TGTGCCAGTAGTAGGGAAGGCGTTAACTATGGCTACACCTTC; CDR3aa: CASSREGVNYGYTF
v_gene: TRBV5-1; j_gene: TRBJ2-1; abundance: -; d_gene: TRBD2; CDR3nt: TGCGCCAGCAGCTTATGGGGACTAGCGGGAGATGGCTACAATGAGCAGTTCTTC; CDR3aa: CASSLWGLAGDGYNEQFF
v_gene: TRBV29-1; j_gene: TRBJ2-5; abundance: few; d_gene: -; CDR3nt: TGCAGCGCCCCAGTCTTGGCTAGCGCGCAAGAGACCCAGTACTTC; CDR3aa: CSAPVLASAQETQYF
v_gene: TRBV20-1; j_gene: TRBJ2-3; abundance: once; d_gene: -; CDR3nt: TGCAGTGCTCATCGGGACAAGCGGTCGCAGTATTTT; CDR3aa: CSAHRDKRSQYF
v_gene: TRBV6-5; j_gene: TRBJ2-3; abundance: -; d_gene: -; CDR3nt: TGTGCCAGCAGACTGGGCAGGTCGCCGGGAGATACGCAGTATTTT; CDR3aa: CASRLGRSPGDTQYF
v_gene: TRBV9; j_gene: TRBJ2-1; abundance: -; d_gene: -; CDR3nt: TGTGCCAGCAGCGTAGGGACCCTCCACAATGAGCAGTTCTTC; CDR3aa: CASSVGTLHNEQFF
v_gene: TRBV9; j_gene: TRBJ2-7; abundance: few; d_gene: -; CDR3nt: TGTGCCAGCAGCGTAGGGCCTCGGGGGAACTACGAGCAGTACTTC; CDR3aa: CASSVGPRGNYEQYF
v_gene: TRBV7-6; j_gene: TRBJ2-1; abundance: -; d_gene: -; CDR3nt: TGTGCCAGCAGCGAGGGGAAGGAGTACAATGAGCAGTTCTTC; CDR3aa: CASSEGKEYNEQFF
v_gene: TRBV9; j_gene: TRBJ2-3; abundance: -; d_gene: -; CDR3nt: TGTGCCAGCAGCCCCCCTACCACAGATACGCAGTATTTT; CDR3aa: CASSPPTTDTQYF
v_gene: TRBV7-2; j_gene: TRBJ1-6; abundance: many; d_gene: -; CDR3nt: TGTGCCAGCAGCTTAGCTGTGGGAGCCCTCCACTTT; CDR3aa: CASSLAVGALHF
v_gene: TRBV5-1; j_gene: TRBJ2-3; abundance: few; d_gene: TRBD1; CDR3nt: TGCGCCAGCAGCCCGAGACAGGGGAACACAGATACGCAGTATTTT; CDR3aa: CASSPRQGNTDTQYF
v_gene: TRBV29-1; j_gene: TRBJ2-1; abundance: few; d_gene: -; CDR3nt: TGCAGCGCGTACAGGGTTCGGGATGAGCAGTTCTTC; CDR3aa: CSAYRVRDEQFF
v_gene: TRBV20-1; j_gene: TRBJ2-3; abundance: few; d_gene: -; CDR3nt: TGCAGTGCTAGACAGGGAGATACGCAGTATTTT; CDR3aa: CSARQGDTQYF
v_gene: TRBV12-5; j_gene: TRBJ1-1; abundance: -; d_gene: -; CDR3nt: TGTGCTAGTGGTTTGCTGGGGCCCACTGAAGCTTTCTTT; CDR3aa: CASGLLGPTEAFF
v_gene: TRBV2; j_gene: TRBJ2-1; abundance: -; d_gene: -; CDR3nt: TGTGCCAGCAGTAAACGACTCAGGGAGTGCGATGAGCAGTTCTTC; CDR3aa: CASSKRLRECDEQFF
v_gene: TRBV18; j_gene: TRBJ2-5; abundance: -; d_gene: -; CDR3nt: TGTGCCAGCTCACCTCCACAACCCACCATGGAGACCCAGTACTTC; CDR3aa: CASSPPQPTMETQYF
v_gene: TRBV11-2; j_gene: TRBJ2-1; abundance: -; d_gene: -; CDR3nt: TGTGCCAGCAGCCCTAGGTTTAGGAAGAACAATGAGCAGTTCTTC; CDR3aa: CASSPRFRKNNEQFF